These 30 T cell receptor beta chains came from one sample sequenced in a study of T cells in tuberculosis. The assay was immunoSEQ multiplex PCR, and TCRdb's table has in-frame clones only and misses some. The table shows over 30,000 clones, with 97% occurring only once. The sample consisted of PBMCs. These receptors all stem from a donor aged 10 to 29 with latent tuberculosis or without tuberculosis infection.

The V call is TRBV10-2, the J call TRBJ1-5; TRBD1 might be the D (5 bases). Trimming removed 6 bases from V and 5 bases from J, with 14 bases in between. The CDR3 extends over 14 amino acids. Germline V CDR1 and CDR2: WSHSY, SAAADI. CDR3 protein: CASRGGGGDQPQHF. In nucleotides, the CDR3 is TGCGCCAGCAGAGGCGGGGGGGGAGATCAGCCCCAGCATTTT.

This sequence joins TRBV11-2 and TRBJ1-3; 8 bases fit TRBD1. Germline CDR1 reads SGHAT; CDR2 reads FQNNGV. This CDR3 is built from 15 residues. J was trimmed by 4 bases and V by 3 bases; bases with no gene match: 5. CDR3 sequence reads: CASSFRGLSGNTIYF. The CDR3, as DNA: TGTGCCAGCAGCTTCAGGGGGCTCTCCGGAAACACCATATATTTT.

The CDR3 DNA is TGTGCCAGCAGTGCCGGGACAGGGATTCGATTCAATCAGCCCCAGCATTTT. Its translation is CASSAGTGIRFNQPQHF. The rearrangement links TRBV6-1 to TRBJ1-5, with TRBD1 identical over 9 bases. Per the germline V gene, CDR1 is MNHNS and CDR2 is SASEGT. V shed 4 bases and J 3 bases; nucleotides not matched to a gene: 10. The CDR3 consists of 17 residues.

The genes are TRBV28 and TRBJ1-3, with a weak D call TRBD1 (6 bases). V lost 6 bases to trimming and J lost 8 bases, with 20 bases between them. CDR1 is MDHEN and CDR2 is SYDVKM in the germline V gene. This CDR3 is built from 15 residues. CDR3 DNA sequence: TGTGCCAGCAGCCCGGGGGGGGCGGCCGGTCACACCATATATTTT. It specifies CASSPGGAAGHTIYF.

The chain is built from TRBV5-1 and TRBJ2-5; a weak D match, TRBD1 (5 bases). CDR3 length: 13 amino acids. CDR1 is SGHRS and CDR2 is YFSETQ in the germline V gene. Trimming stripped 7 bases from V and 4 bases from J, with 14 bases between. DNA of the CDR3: TGCGCCAGCGGGAAGGGGTCGGTAGAGACCCAGTACTTC. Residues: CASGKGSVETQYF.

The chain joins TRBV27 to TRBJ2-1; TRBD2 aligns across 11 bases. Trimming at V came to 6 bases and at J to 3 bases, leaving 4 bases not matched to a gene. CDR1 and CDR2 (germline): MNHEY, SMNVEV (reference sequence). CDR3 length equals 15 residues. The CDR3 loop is CASSPGTSGYNEQFF. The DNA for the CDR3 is TGTGCCAGCAGCCCCGGGACTAGCGGCTACAATGAGCAGTTCTTC.

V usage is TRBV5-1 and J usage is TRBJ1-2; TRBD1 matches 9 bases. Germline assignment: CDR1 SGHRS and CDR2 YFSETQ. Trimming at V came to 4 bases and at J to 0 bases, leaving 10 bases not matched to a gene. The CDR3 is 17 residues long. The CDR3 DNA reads TGCGCCAGCAGCGAAACAGGGGGCCCTACGTCTAACTATGGCTACACCTTC. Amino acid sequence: CASSETGGPTSNYGYTF.

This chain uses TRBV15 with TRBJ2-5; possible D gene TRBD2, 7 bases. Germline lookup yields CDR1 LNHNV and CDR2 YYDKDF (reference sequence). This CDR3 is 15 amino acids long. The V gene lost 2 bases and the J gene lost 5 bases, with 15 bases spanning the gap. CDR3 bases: TGTGCCACCAGCAGACCCGGGGGGCGCGGGGAGACCCAGTACTTC. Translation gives CATSRPGGRGETQYF.

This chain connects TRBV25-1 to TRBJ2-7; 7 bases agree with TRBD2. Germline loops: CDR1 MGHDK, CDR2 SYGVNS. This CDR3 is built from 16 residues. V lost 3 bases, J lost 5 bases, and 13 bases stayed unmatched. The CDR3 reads CASSDAMQRDYDEQYF. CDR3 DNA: TGTGCCAGCAGTGACGCCATGCAGCGGGATTACGACGAGCAGTACTTC.

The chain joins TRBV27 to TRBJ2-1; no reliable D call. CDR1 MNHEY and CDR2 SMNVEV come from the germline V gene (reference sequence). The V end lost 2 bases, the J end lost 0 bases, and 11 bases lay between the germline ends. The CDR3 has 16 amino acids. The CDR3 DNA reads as TGTGCCAGCAGTTTACTACAGCACTCCTCCTACAATGAGCAGTTCTTC. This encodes CASSLLQHSSYNEQFF.

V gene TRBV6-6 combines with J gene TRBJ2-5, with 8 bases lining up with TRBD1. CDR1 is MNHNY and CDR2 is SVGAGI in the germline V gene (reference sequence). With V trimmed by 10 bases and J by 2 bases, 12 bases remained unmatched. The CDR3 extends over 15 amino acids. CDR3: CATTRGRWGQETQYF. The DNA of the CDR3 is TGTGCCACCACCAGGGGGCGTTGGGGGCAAGAGACCCAGTACTTC.

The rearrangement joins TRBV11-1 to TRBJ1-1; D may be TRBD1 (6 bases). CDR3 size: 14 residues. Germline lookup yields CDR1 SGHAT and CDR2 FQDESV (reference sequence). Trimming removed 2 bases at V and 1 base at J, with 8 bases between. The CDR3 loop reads CASSLQGKNTEAFF. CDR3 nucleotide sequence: TGTGCCAGCAGCTTACAGGGGAAGAACACTGAAGCTTTCTTT.

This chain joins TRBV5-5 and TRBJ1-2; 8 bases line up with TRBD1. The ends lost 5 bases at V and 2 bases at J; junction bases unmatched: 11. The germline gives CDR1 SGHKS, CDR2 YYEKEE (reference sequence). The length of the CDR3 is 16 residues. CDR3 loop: CASRPSPGTGNYGYTF. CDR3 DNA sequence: TGTGCCAGCAGACCTAGTCCCGGGACAGGAAACTATGGCTACACCTTC.

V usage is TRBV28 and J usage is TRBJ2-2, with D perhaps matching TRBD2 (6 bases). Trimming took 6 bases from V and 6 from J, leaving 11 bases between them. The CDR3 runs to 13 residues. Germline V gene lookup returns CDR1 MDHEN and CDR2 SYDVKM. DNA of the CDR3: TGTGCCAGCAGCTACGGGAGTTCCGGGGAGCTGTTTTTT. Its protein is CASSYGSSGELFF.

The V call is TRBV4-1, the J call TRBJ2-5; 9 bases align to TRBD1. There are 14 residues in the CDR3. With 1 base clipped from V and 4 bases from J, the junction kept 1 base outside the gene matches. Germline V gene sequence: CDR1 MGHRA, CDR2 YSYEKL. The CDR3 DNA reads TGCGCCAGCAGCCAAGTACAGGGGGCAGAGACCCAGTACTTC. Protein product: CASSQVQGAETQYF.

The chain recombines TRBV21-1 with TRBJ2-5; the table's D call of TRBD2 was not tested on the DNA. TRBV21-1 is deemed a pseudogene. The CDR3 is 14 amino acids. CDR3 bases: TGTGCCAGCTCTGGGCGGGCCCGTCAAGAGACCCAGTACTTC. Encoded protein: CASSGRARQETQYF.

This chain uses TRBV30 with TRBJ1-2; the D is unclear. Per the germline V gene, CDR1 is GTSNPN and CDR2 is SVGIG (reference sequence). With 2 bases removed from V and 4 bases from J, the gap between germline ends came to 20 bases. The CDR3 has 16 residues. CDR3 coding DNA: TGTGCCTGGAGTCCCCCCCGACCGCCGGGGAGCTATGGCTACACCTTC. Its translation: CAWSPPRPPGSYGYTF.

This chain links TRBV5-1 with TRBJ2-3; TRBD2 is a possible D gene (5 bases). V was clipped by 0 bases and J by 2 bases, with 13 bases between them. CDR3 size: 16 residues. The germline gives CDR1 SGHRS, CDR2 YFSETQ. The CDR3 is CASSLGLVDSTDTQYF. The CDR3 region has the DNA TGCGCCAGCAGCTTGGGGCTAGTGGACTCCACAGATACGCAGTATTTT.

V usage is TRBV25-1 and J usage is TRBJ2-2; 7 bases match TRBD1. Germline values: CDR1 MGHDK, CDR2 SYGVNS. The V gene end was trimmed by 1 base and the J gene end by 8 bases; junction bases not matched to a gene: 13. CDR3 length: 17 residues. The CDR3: CASSESLTVEGAGELFF. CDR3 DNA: TGTGCCAGCAGTGAATCGCTAACGGTAGAGGGGGCGGGGGAGCTGTTTTTT.

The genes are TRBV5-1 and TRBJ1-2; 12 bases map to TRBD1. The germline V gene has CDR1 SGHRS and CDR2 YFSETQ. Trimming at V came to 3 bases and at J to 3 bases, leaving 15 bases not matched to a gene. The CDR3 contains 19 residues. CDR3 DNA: TGCGCCAGCAGCTGGAGACCTCCAGCCGGGACAGGGGGCGACTATGGCTACACCTTC. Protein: CASSWRPPAGTGGDYGYTF.

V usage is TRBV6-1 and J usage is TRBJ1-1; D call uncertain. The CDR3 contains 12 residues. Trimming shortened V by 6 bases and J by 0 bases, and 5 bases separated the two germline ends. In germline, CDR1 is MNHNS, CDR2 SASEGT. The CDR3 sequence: CASSPVNTEAFF. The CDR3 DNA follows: TGTGCCAGCAGCCCGGTGAACACTGAAGCTTTCTTT.

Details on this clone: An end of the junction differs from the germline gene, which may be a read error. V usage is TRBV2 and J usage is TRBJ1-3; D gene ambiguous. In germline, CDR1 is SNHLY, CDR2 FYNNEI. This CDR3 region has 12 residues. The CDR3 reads CASNEYRNTIYF. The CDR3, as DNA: TGTGCCAGCAATGAATATAGAAACACCATATATTTT.

CDR3 bases: TGTGCCAGTAGTAGAGCGGGGGGAGCTAGCACAGATACGCAGTATTTT. Translating gives CASSRAGGASTDTQYF. The chain uses TRBV19 and TRBJ2-3; 9 bases align to TRBD2. Germline CDR1 reads LNHDA; CDR2 reads SQIVND (reference sequence). The J segment lost 0 bases and the V segment lost 4 bases, leaving 5 bases of the junction unmatched. The CDR3 sequence is 16 residues long.

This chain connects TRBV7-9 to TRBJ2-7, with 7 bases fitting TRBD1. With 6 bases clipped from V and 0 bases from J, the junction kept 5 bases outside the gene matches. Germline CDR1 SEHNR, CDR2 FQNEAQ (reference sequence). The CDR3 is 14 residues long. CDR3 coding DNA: TGTGCCAGCAGTCTACAGGGGACCTCCTACGAGCAGTACTTC. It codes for CASSLQGTSYEQYF.

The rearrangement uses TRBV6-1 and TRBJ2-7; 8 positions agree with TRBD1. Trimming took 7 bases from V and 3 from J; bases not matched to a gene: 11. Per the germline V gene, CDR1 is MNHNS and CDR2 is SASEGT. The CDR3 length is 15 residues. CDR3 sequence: CASNHDRGDYYEQYF. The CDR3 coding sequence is TGTGCCAGCAACCATGACAGGGGCGATTACTACGAGCAGTACTTC.

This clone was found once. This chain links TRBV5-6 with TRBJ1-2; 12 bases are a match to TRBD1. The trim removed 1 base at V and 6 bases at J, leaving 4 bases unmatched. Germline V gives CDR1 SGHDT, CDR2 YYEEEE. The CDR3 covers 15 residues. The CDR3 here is CASSLPGQGANGYTF. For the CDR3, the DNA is TGTGCCAGCAGCTTGCCGGGACAGGGGGCGAATGGCTACACCTTC.

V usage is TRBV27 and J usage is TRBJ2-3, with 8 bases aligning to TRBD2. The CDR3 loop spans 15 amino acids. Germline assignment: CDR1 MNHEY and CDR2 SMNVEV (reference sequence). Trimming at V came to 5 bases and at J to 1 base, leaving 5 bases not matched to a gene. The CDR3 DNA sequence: TGTGCCAGCAGTATCAAAGCGGGGGGCACAGATACGCAGTATTTT. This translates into CASSIKAGGTDTQYF.

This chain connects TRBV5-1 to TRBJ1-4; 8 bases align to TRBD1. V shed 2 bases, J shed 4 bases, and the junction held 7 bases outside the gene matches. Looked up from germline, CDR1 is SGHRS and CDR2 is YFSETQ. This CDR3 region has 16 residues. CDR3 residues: CASSFAGGAGNEKLFF. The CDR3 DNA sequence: TGCGCCAGCAGCTTCGCAGGGGGCGCTGGTAATGAAAAACTGTTTTTT.

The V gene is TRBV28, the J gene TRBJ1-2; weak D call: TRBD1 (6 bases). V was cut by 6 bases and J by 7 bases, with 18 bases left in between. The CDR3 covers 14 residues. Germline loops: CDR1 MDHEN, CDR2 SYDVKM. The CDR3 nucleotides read TGTGCCAGCAGCCCTAATACAGGGTTCAGTGGCTACACCTTC. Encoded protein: CASSPNTGFSGYTF.

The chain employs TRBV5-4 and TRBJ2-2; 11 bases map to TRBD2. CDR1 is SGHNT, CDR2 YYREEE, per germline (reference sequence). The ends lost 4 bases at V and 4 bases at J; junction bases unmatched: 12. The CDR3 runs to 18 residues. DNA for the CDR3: TGTGCCAGCAGCCCTCGCCACGGACTAGCGGGCCTCACCGGGGAGCTGTTTTTT. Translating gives CASSPRHGLAGLTGELFF.